The TCR beta chain under discussion was sequenced for a study of cytomegalovirus exposure and HLA in healthy donors. Study conclusions and caveats: The tendency of first-cohort TCR clusters to co-occur in the 110 or so validation repertoires emerged from a later analysis. Many donors shared some public TCRs, even though most TCR sequences were rare. The listing of 150 to 200 TCR beta chains classed them as cytomegalovirus-associated.

For this clone: The antigen remains undetermined.

The ends lost 6 bases at V and 7 bases at J; junction bases unmatched: 9. This CDR3 contains 15 residues. The germline V gene has CDR1 MDHEN and CDR2 SYDVKM. Generated by immunoSEQ multiplex PCR, the TCRdb table keeps only in-frame clones and is missing some. The data hold approximately 98,000 clones, with approximately 95% observed a single time. This receptor was obtained from a young woman in good health and CMV-seronegative. V and J are TRBV28 and TRBJ1-5; 10 bases match TRBD1. The sequenced sample was PBMCs. In DNA form, the CDR3 reads TGTGCCAGCAGATTCCGGGACAGGGGAAGACAGCCCCAGCATTTT. It encodes CASRFRDRGRQPQHF.